The sequence of this T cell receptor beta chain was determined in a study of T cell responses to AZD1222 COVID-19 vaccine. General study findings and limits: Only after the peak T cell response were repertoires sampled. Donors were largely white British and mainly female; clonal diversity was possibly underestimated. At baseline, just five to seven AZD1222 recipients tested seropositive.

The repertoire was sequenced with immunoSEQ multiplex PCR; TCRdb's copy has only in-frame clones and lacks some. The repertoire consists of 160,000 or so clones, with about 91% occurring once and the leading ten covering approximately 1.1%. V was pared by 5 bases and J by 5 bases, with 6 bases between. Germline CDR1 SGHTA, CDR2 FQGNSA. There are 11 residues in the CDR3. On this clone itself: As yet, its antigen is unknown.

The receptor's source is an adult who received the AZD1222 COVID-19 vaccine. The specimen was peripheral blood, collected 28 days after the second AZD1222 dose. The rearrangement links TRBV7-2 to TRBJ2-5; D gene uncertain. The CDR3 DNA follows: TGTGCCAGCAGCAATAAGGAGACCCAGTACTTC. Translated: CASSNKETQYF.